The present T cell receptor (beta chain) was sequenced within a study of OX40 agonist ivuxolimab in advanced cancers. Clones were read by immunoSEQ multiplex PCR, and TCRdb kept only the in-frame ones, dropping some. This table has approximately 45,000 clones, approximately 91% appearing once. Germline V lookup: CDR1 LNHDA, CDR2 SQIVND (reference sequence). V was pared by 1 base and J by 2 bases, with 4 bases of the junction left unmatched. CDR3 length: 16 residues. The sample was CD4+ or CD8+ T cells sorted from blood, taken in a trial of the OX40 agonist ivuxolimab. The origin of this receptor is an adult with an advanced solid tumor such as melanoma, head and neck, liver or kidney cancer. This chain uses TRBV19 with TRBJ2-1, with 8 nucleotides matching TRBD1. In nucleotides, the CDR3 is TGTGCCAGTAGTATAGCGTTGGGACAGGCCTACAATGAGCAGTTCTTC. Translating it yields CASSIALGQAYNEQFF.